The next 13 T cell receptor beta chains were all read from a single sample in a study of T-cell reconstitution after alpha-beta-depleted transplantation in children. Preparation of the TCRbeta library was carried out with unique molecular identifiers. MiXCR, applied by TCRdb to the PCR reads, yields one record per CDR3 protein. The repertoire consists of around 100,000 distinct CDR3 sequences, with around a tenth occurring once and the leading ten covering approximately 36%. The starting material was PBMCs, obtained before TCRalphabeta/CD19-depleted stem cell transplant. Receptors originate from a boy aged 2 to 10 with acute lymphoblastic leukemia, due to receive a stem cell transplant.

The chain couples TRBV7-8 to TRBJ2-2; no definite D call. CDR3 size: 16 residues. Per germline, CDR1 SGHVS and CDR2 FQNEAQ. V lost 5 bases and J lost 1, with 14 bases in between. CDR3 nucleotides: TGTGCCAGCAGCCCATCCCGCGCGGTGAACACCGGGGAGCTGTTTTTT. Its translation is CASSPSRAVNTGELFF.

This clonotype was seen more than once but under ten times. CDR3 DNA sequence: TGTGCCAGCAGCACCTTTCATCGGACTAGCGGGATCGGAGATACGCAGTATTTT. Translated, it gives CASSTFHRTSGIGDTQYF. This chain uses TRBV11-2 with TRBJ2-3, with 12 bases that match TRBD2. The ends lost 5 bases at V and 5 bases at J; junction bases unmatched: 14. This CDR3 has 18 amino acids. Germline CDR1 reads SGHAT; CDR2 reads FQNNGV.

The CDR3 DNA sequence: TGCGCCAGCAGCTGGAGTGCAGATACGCAGTATTTT. Amino acid sequence: CASSWSADTQYF. V is TRBV5-1 and J is TRBJ2-3; D unresolved. The CDR3 sequence is 12 residues long. Deletions cut 3 bases from V and 4 bases from J, with 6 bases between. Germline V gene sequence: CDR1 SGHRS, CDR2 YFSETQ.

This clonotype was seen only a few times. The chain carries TRBV28 and TRBJ2-1; TRBD1 matches at 12 bases. The CDR3 has 15 amino acids. V lost 6 bases, J lost 8 bases, and 8 bases stayed unmatched. CDR1 is MDHEN, CDR2 SYDVKM, per germline. CDR3 loop: CASSYPGQGADEQFF. The CDR3 nucleotides are TGTGCCAGCAGCTACCCGGGACAGGGGGCTGATGAGCAGTTCTTC.

This clonotype was seen ten or more times. The rearrangement links TRBV20-1 to TRBJ2-1; unclear D gene. Trimming removed 4 bases at V and 4 bases at J, with 8 bases between. Germline assignment: CDR1 DFQATT and CDR2 SNEGSKA (reference sequence). The CDR3 sequence is 12 residues long. In DNA, the CDR3 is TGCAGTGCTACTGACTTGTACAATGAGCAGTTCTTC. Encoded protein: CSATDLYNEQFF.

There are a few counts of this clonotype. This rearrangement joins TRBV12-3 or TRBV12-4 to TRBJ2-1, with D perhaps TRBD1 or TRBD2 (5 bases each). Trimming took 2 bases from V and 4 from J, leaving 9 bases between them. The CDR3 runs to 14 residues. CDR3 in amino acids: CASSLLGGYNEQFF. As DNA, the CDR3 is TGTGCCAGCAGTTTACTTGGGGGTTACAATGAGCAGTTCTTC.

This clonotype occurred many times. The chain is built from TRBV5-1 and TRBJ2-2, with 10 positions matching TRBD1. Germline CDR1 reads SGHRS; CDR2 reads YFSETQ. The length of the CDR3 is 17 residues. V shed 1 base, J shed 1 base, and the junction held 4 bases outside the gene matches. The CDR3 DNA is TGCGCCAGCAGCTTGTACTGGACAGGGGGGAACACCGGGGAGCTGTTTTTT. Encoded protein: CASSLYWTGGNTGELFF.

V usage is TRBV20-1 and J usage is TRBJ1-2; TRBD1 might be the D (6 bases). The length of the CDR3 is 12 residues. V lost 5 bases and J lost 8, with 15 bases in between. The germline V gene has CDR1 DFQATT and CDR2 SNEGSKA (reference sequence). CDR3 sequence: CSARGGAAGYTF. The CDR3 coding sequence is TGCAGTGCTCGCGGGGGGGCGGCGGGCTACACCTTC.

This clonotype was recorded a few times. The chain uses TRBV27 and TRBJ2-7; no firm D call. This CDR3 has 13 residues. The germline V gene has CDR1 MNHEY and CDR2 SMNVEV (reference sequence). V lost 5 bases to trimming and J lost 0 bases, with 8 bases between them. CDR3: CASSPRPSYEQYF. Written as DNA, the CDR3 is TGTGCCAGCAGTCCGCGTCCCTCCTACGAGCAGTACTTC.

This clonotype was seen a handful of times. V usage is TRBV11-2 and J usage is TRBJ2-7; possibly TRBD2 for D (6 bases). Trimming stripped 4 bases from V and 1 base from J, with 14 bases between. The CDR3 has 15 residues. Germline loops: CDR1 SGHAT, CDR2 FQNNGV. The CDR3 here is CASSSVGLASYEQYF. CDR3 bases: TGTGCCAGCAGCTCGGTAGGGCTAGCGTCCTACGAGCAGTACTTC.

This clonotype was detected many times. The gene calls are TRBV7-9 and TRBJ2-5, with D tentatively TRBD2 (5 bases). V gave up 4 bases and J gave up 5 bases, with 14 bases separating them. This CDR3 region has 14 residues. The V gene's germline CDR1 is SEHNR and CDR2 FQNEAQ (reference sequence). Here the CDR3 reads CASSSGSLWETQYF. CDR3 sequence (DNA): TGTGCCAGCAGCTCGGGGTCCCTTTGGGAGACCCAGTACTTC.

The chain links TRBV13 to TRBJ2-3, with no clear D. The length of the CDR3 is 12 residues. The germline V and J ends were trimmed by 7 bases and 5 bases, with 10 bases remaining between them. Germline CDR1 PRHDT, CDR2 FYEKMQ (reference sequence). The DNA of the CDR3 is TGTGCCAGCACCCTTCGAGGAGATACGCAGTATTTT. It yields the protein CASTLRGDTQYF.

Many counts were recorded for this clonotype. The chain recombines TRBV5-4 with TRBJ2-1, with 10 bases identical to TRBD1. The CDR3 length is 16 residues. The germline V gene encodes CDR1 SGHNT and CDR2 YYREEE (reference sequence). The V segment lost 4 bases and the J segment 3 bases; nucleotides outside the gene matches: 7. CDR3 nucleotide sequence: TGTGCCAGCAGCGGTAGGACAGGGGGTTACTACAATGAGCAGTTCTTC. Residues: CASSGRTGGYYNEQFF.